The 25 T cell receptor beta chains below come from one sample, sequenced in a study of blood T cell repertoires in COVID-19. TCRdb's copy holds only in-frame clones and misses some; the assay was immunoSEQ multiplex PCR. Seen here are some 110,000 clones, about 70% observed once, and the top ten hold 5.5% to 7.5%. The sample was peripheral blood. The receptors were sampled from an elderly man with COVID-19, enrolled during active disease.

This clone has a handful of counts. The gene calls are TRBV11-2 and TRBJ1-2; D call uncertain. The length of the CDR3 is 13 residues. From germline, CDR1 is SGHAT and CDR2 FQNNGV. Trimming took off 4 bases at V and 2 bases at J, with 8 bases between the two ends. The CDR3 loop reads CASSSSGNYGYTF. DNA for the CDR3: TGTGCCAGCAGCTCCTCGGGGAACTATGGCTACACCTTC.

This clone has a handful of counts. The gene calls are TRBV29-1 and TRBJ2-3; 7 bases are a match to TRBD1. The CDR3 spans 15 residues. With 4 bases clipped from V and 7 bases from J, the junction kept 14 bases outside the gene matches. Germline CDR1 is SQVTM and CDR2 is ANQGSEA. This chain's CDR3 is CSVAPTTGWAHTQYF. Written as DNA, the CDR3 is TGCAGCGTTGCCCCAACGACAGGGTGGGCGCATACGCAGTATTTT.

The V call is TRBV19, the J call TRBJ2-1; 7 bases are a match to TRBD2. The length of the CDR3 is 17 residues. The germline CDR1 and CDR2 sequences are LNHDA and SQIVND (reference sequence). V trimming: 1 base; J trimming: 1 base; junction bases outside the gene matches: 7. CDR3 DNA sequence: TGTGCCAGTAGTATAGCGAGGAGCGGGGCTTCCTACAATGAGCAGTTCTTC. It specifies CASSIARSGASYNEQFF.

This rearrangement joins TRBV5-1 to TRBJ2-1, with TRBD2 matching 7 bases. The CDR3 is 14 amino acids. CDR1 SGHRS and CDR2 YFSETQ come from the germline V gene. V was clipped by 2 bases and J by 5 bases; unmatched bases: 4. CDR3 nucleotide sequence: TGCGCCAGCAGCTTCCCTAGCGGAAACAATGAGCAGTTCTTC. Translating gives CASSFPSGNNEQFF.

This sequence joins TRBV5-6 and TRBJ2-1; D is uncertain. V lost 0 bases, J lost 0 bases, and 4 bases lay in between. This CDR3 region has 14 residues. CDR1 and CDR2 (germline): SGHDT, YYEEEE. The CDR3 nucleotides are TGTGCCAGCAGCTTGGAGAGCTCCTACAATGAGCAGTTCTTC. Residues: CASSLESSYNEQFF. Supplemented by reference TRBV5-6 and TRBJ2-1, the full variable domain reads DAGVTQSPTHLIKTRGQQVTLRCSPKSGHDTVSWYQQALGQGPQFIFQYYEEEERQRGNFPDRFSGHQFPNYSSELNVNALLLGDSALYLCASSLESSYNEQFFGPGTRLTVL.

V and J are TRBV3-1 (or the pseudogene TRBV3-2) and TRBJ1-1, with a possible D match to TRBD1 (6 bases). The CDR3 runs to 15 residues. The germline V gene has CDR1 LGHDT and CDR2 YNNKEL (reference sequence). Deletions cut 4 bases from V and 1 base from J, with 13 bases between. CDR3 sequence (DNA): TGTGCCAGCAGCCCATATGGACAGTCGAACACTGAAGCTTTCTTT. This sequence encodes CASSPYGQSNTEAFF.

This clone was observed once. V gene TRBV9 combines with J gene TRBJ2-1; 11 bases are shared with TRBD2. With 3 bases clipped from V and 4 bases from J, the junction kept 3 bases outside the gene matches. The V gene's germline CDR1 is SGDLS and CDR2 YYNGEE. This CDR3 has 15 residues. The CDR3 reads CASSATSGGYNEQFF. In DNA, the CDR3 is TGTGCCAGCAGCGCCACTAGCGGGGGTTACAATGAGCAGTTCTTC.

CDR3 sequence: CASSPGLAGASGDTQYF. CDR3 in DNA: TGTGCCAGCAGCCCGGGACTAGCGGGAGCATCGGGAGATACGCAGTATTTT. V is TRBV6-2 or TRBV6-3 and J is TRBJ2-3; TRBD2 agrees at 14 bases. The CDR3 totals 17 residues. J gave up 5 bases and V 6 bases, and 10 bases lay outside the gene matches. The germline gives CDR1 MNHEY, CDR2 SVGEGT.

This chain connects TRBV30 to TRBJ2-5; 7 nucleotides align to TRBD1. The CDR3 has 15 residues. With V trimmed by 2 bases and J by 1 base, 7 bases remained unmatched. Per the germline V gene, CDR1 is GTSNPN and CDR2 is SVGIG (reference sequence). CDR3 coding DNA: TGTGCCTGGAGTAGCGGACAGGAGCTCCAAGAGACCCAGTACTTC. Its translation is CAWSSGQELQETQYF.

This clone was seen more than once but under ten times. The V call is TRBV9, the J call TRBJ2-4; 12 bases agree with TRBD2. The germline V gene encodes CDR1 SGDLS and CDR2 YYNGEE. The junction had 7 bases not matched to a gene; V was cut back by 10 bases and J by 2 bases. This CDR3 comprises 15 residues. DNA of the CDR3: TGTGCCGGAACCCGGACTAGCGGGACCAAAAACATTCAGTACTTC. Protein sequence: CAGTRTSGTKNIQYF.

This clone has a handful of counts. The chain recombines TRBV28 with TRBJ1-2; no definite D call. The CDR3 loop spans 15 amino acids. Looked up from germline, CDR1 is MDHEN and CDR2 is SYDVKM. Trimming left V 3 bases short and J 5 bases short, with 16 bases between. The CDR3 nucleotides are TGTGCCAGCAGTTTCCGCCCCGGGGAAGATTATGGCTACACCTTC. This codes for CASSFRPGEDYGYTF.

This clone has a single count. The chain carries TRBV15 and TRBJ2-4; TRBD1 is a possible D gene (6 bases). The V end was cut by 0 bases, the J end by 5 bases, with 8 bases between. CDR3 length equals 14 residues. Germline CDR1 and CDR2: LNHNV and YYDKDF (reference sequence). CDR3 sequence reads: CATSRDRGENIQYF. For the CDR3, the DNA is TGTGCCACCAGCAGAGACAGGGGCGAAAACATTCAGTACTTC.

V gene TRBV18 combines with J gene TRBJ2-7; 8 nucleotides match TRBD1. The CDR3 runs 15 residues. Germline values: CDR1 KGHSH, CDR2 LQKENI. V lost 4 bases and J lost 0; bases outside the gene matches: 5. CDR3 in amino acids: CASSQIQGGSYEQYF. In DNA form, the CDR3 reads TGTGCCAGCTCACAAATACAGGGGGGCTCCTACGAGCAGTACTTC. The full variable domain, completed using reference TRBV18 and TRBJ2-7, is NAGVMQNPRHLVRRRGQEARLRCSPMKGHSHVYWYRQLPEEGLKFMVYLQKENIIDESGMPKERFSAEFPKEGPSILRIQQVVRGDSAAYFCASSQIQGGSYEQYFGPGTRLTVT.

The CDR3 sequence: CASQILAGESNEQFF. CDR3 in DNA: TGTGCCAGCCAAATACTAGCGGGAGAGAGCAATGAGCAGTTCTTC. The J gene is TRBJ2-1, the V gene TRBV6-5, with 11 bases identical to TRBD2. The CDR3 runs 15 residues. J lost 6 bases, V lost 8 bases, and 9 bases had no gene match. Germline CDR1 and CDR2: MNHEY and SVGAGI.

This clone was counted between two and nine times. This sequence joins TRBV10-3 and TRBJ1-4; a possible D gene is TRBD1 (5 bases). The length of the CDR3 is 20 residues. Germline V gene lookup returns CDR1 ENHRY and CDR2 SYGVKD. The V gene lost 4 bases and the J gene lost 0 bases, with 24 bases spanning the gap. The CDR3 sequence is CAISVGALRAPYPTNEKLFF. The CDR3 DNA follows: TGTGCCATCAGTGTTGGGGCCCTCCGAGCCCCCTACCCAACTAATGAAAAACTGTTTTTT.

The chain carries TRBV20-1 and TRBJ2-7; TRBD2 matches at 9 bases. Trimming at V came to 3 bases and at J to 1 base, leaving 4 bases not matched to a gene. The CDR3 length is 14 residues. The germline CDR1 and CDR2 sequences are DFQATT and SNEGSKA (reference sequence). The CDR3 DNA follows: TGCAGTGCTAGTTGGGCGGGAGGGTCCTACGAGCAGTACTTC. It translates to CSASWAGGSYEQYF.

The rearrangement uses TRBV7-6 and TRBJ2-1; maybe TRBD1 (7 bases). The V end was cut by 3 bases, the J end by 9 bases, with 21 bases between. The CDR3 has 16 residues. Germline values: CDR1 SGHVS, CDR2 FNYEAQ. In DNA form, the CDR3 reads TGTGCCAGCAGCTTTGCGGGCGACCGGAGGGGGCTTGAGCAGTTCTTC. Amino acids: CASSFAGDRRGLEQFF.

This clone has just a few counts. The V call is TRBV27, the J call TRBJ2-1; 7 positions match TRBD1. This CDR3 comprises 15 residues. The V gene end was trimmed by 5 bases and the J gene end by 8 bases; junction bases not matched to a gene: 12. CDR1 and CDR2 (germline): MNHEY, SMNVEV (reference sequence). In DNA form, the CDR3 reads TGTGCCAGCAGTCCCGGGACAGTAGGTAGAGATGAGCAGTTCTTC. It codes for CASSPGTVGRDEQFF.

The chain uses TRBV28 and TRBJ2-7, with a weak D call TRBD2 (6 bases). Germline assignment: CDR1 MDHEN and CDR2 SYDVKM. The CDR3 spans 15 residues. Trimming removed 3 bases at V and 2 bases at J, with 14 bases between. This CDR3 reads CASSLIASATYEQYF. CDR3 DNA: TGTGCCAGCAGTTTGATCGCTAGCGCTACCTACGAGCAGTACTTC. The whole variable domain, remainder taken from reference TRBV28 and TRBJ2-7, is DVKVTQSSRYLVKRTGEKVFLECVQDMDHENMFWYRQDPGLGLRLIYFSYDVKMKEKGDIPEGYSVSREKKERFSLILESASTNQTSMYLCASSLIASATYEQYFGPGTRLTVT.

The V gene is TRBV10-3, the J gene TRBJ1-3; 9 positions match TRBD1. Germline V gives CDR1 ENHRY, CDR2 SYGVKD. V lost 4 bases to trimming and J lost 3 bases; unmatched junction nucleotides: 4. This CDR3 comprises 15 residues. The DNA for the CDR3 is TGTGCCATCAGTGGGACAGGGGCGGATGGAAACACCATATATTTT. The encoded protein is CAISGTGADGNTIYF.

This clone has a handful of counts. The rearrangement uses TRBV29-1 and TRBJ2-1; D is unclear. Looked up from germline, CDR1 is SQVTM and CDR2 is ANQGSEA. This CDR3 contains 14 residues. V was trimmed by 1 base and J by 6 bases, leaving 13 bases between them. CDR3 amino acids: CSVEALYFGNEQFF. The DNA of the CDR3 is TGCAGCGTTGAAGCTCTATACTTCGGCAATGAGCAGTTCTTC.

This rearrangement joins TRBV15 to TRBJ1-6; D is ambiguous. CDR3 size: 10 residues. Germline CDR1 and CDR2: LNHNV and YYDKDF (reference sequence). V lost 11 bases, J lost 9 bases, and 8 bases lay in between. CDR3 nucleotide sequence: TGTGCCCGACCGGGTTCACCCCTCCACTTT. Encoded protein: CARPGSPLHF.

The sample holds many counts of this clone. The rearrangement joins TRBV11-2 to TRBJ1-1; D perhaps matches TRBD1 (6 bases). V lost 4 bases and J lost 2, with 11 bases in between. CDR1 is SGHAT, CDR2 FQNNGV, per germline. The CDR3 sequence is 14 residues long. CDR3 loop: CASSSLQGNTEAFF. The CDR3 DNA follows: TGTGCCAGCAGCTCATTACAGGGAAACACTGAAGCTTTCTTT.

The chain joins TRBV2 to TRBJ2-1, with 7 positions matching TRBD2. The germline gives CDR1 SNHLY, CDR2 FYNNEI. The J segment lost 5 bases and the V segment lost 2 bases, leaving 9 bases of the junction unmatched. The CDR3 is made up of 16 amino acids. This CDR3 is CASSERGDYVDNEQFF. The CDR3 DNA reads as TGTGCCAGCAGTGAACGAGGGGACTATGTGGACAATGAGCAGTTCTTC.

The chain carries TRBV30 and TRBJ2-4; no reliable D call. Germline assignment: CDR1 GTSNPN and CDR2 SVGIG (reference sequence). CDR3 length: 14 residues. V lost 0 bases and J 0 bases, leaving 6 bases between the germline ends. For the CDR3, the DNA is TGTGCCTGGAGTGTTAGAGGAGCCAAAAACATTCAGTACTTC. It specifies CAWSVRGAKNIQYF.